This T cell receptor (beta chain) was identified during a study of blood T cell repertoires in COVID-19 (dated by TCRdb to about 2020). Turning to the overall study: Samples from collaborators originated in the United States, Italy and Spain and spanned both the acute and convalescent phases of COVID-19. The repertoires were released in a freely available public database intended as a resource for research on the immune response to SARS-CoV-2. Samples came from the ongoing ImmuneRACE study (first 160 participants) plus 1,254 subjects from 6 global collaborators. The prospective study material was composed of cDNA or gDNA derived from T cells, B-cell-depleted T cells, or PBMCs. The dataset comprised deeply sampled blood TCRbeta repertoires from subjects exposed to, actively infected with, or recovered from COVID-19. Where available, HLA class I and class II types were obtained from metadata supplied by the sample provider rather than from assay-based typing. Nearly every sample came with metadata listing a de-identified subject ID, COVID-19 status, age in years and sex.

TCRbeta CDR3 regions were amplified from genomic DNA by means of the immunoSEQ Assay, a bias-controlled multiplex PCR. In the paper's pipeline: Nucleated cell counts per sample were estimated from amplification of reference gene primers within the assay. To quantify the absolute abundance of each unique TCRbeta CDR3 rearrangement, sequence reads were collapsed and filtered. For each sample, productive Simpson clonality was calculated as the square root of Simpson's diversity index over productive rearrangements. TCRdb obtained this table from immuneACCESS and retained in-frame rearrangements with V and J assigned. These tables miss some clones; where compared with another copy, unresolved V genes account for less than half of the shortfall, and the remainder is unexplained. V and J calls and clone size are copied from that table; D and trimming were computed from the DNA. Present in this sample are about 290,000 clones, nearly 90% of which were seen just once. Over 8.5% of the sample goes to the ten largest clones.

On the study overall, not on this receptor specifically: Clinical and demographic metadata were provided uncurated, with the amount varying by source and participant.

In Seattle, one collaborating source enrolled patients while the infection was active and tracked those patients longitudinally over the course of disease. Whole blood was collected in K2EDTA tubes by collaborating institutions according to the institutions' own protocols. For TCRbeta analysis, collaborators shipped samples in one of three forms: frozen whole blood, isolated PBMCs, or DNA extracted from either of those sample types. The count of this clone is one. This receptor's antigen is unknown. Base qualities are not provided; no much larger clone lies one nucleotide away. Inclusive of the bounding cysteine and phenylalanine, the CDR3 is 16 residues long. Only the CDR3 DNA stays, 48 bases, in frame from base 1. CDR1 and CDR2, looked up from the germline V gene, are SGHAT and FQNNGV. V was cut back by 2 bases and J by 1 base, leaving a gap of 14 bases between them.

This sequence uses TRBV11-2 and TRBJ1-1, with no confident D gene call. The sequence came from a woman between 25 and 40 years old with COVID-19, enrolled during active disease. The sequencing sample was made of peripheral blood. The CDR3 amino acid sequence is: CASSLMRGGRNTEAFF. The nucleotide sequence is given as TGTGCCAGCAGCTTAATGCGCGGCGGCAGGAACACTGAAGCTTTCTTT.